Detailed here is one T cell receptor (beta chain). A few counts support this clonotype. Its antigen is unknown. Base qualities are not provided; no much larger clone lies one nucleotide away. This sample was included in a study of T-cell reconstitution after alpha-beta-depleted transplantation in children (dated by TCRdb to the mid-2010s). Concerning the study at large: Using TCR repertoire profiling, the study quantitatively followed how T-cell immune reconstitution unfolded in children after TCRalphabeta/CD19-depleted allogeneic hematopoietic cell transplantation.

Libraries were made using PCR. TCRdb lists the instrument as Illumina HiSeq 2500. Molecular barcoding was employed in the preparation of TCR libraries, with unique molecular identifiers being used to normalize TCRbeta repertoire quantification. TCRdb reran the public reads through fastp at Q25 and MiXCR, keeping productive beta chains. Records with the same CDR3 protein are collapsed into one entry carrying the most frequent genes and DNA. The sample table lists 450,000 to 600,000 distinct CDR3 sequences, 15% to 20% of them with a count of one. In total, the top ten clones hold more than 2.5% of the sample. V gives up 4 bases and J gives up 2 bases, and the segment between their germline ends measures 19 bases. The CDR3 has 16 amino acids, counting the end cysteine and phenylalanine. This entry keeps only the CDR3 DNA: 48 bases, framed from base 1. The germline V gene supplies CDR1 SGHDT and CDR2 YYEEEE.

The TCR was taken from a human donor who donated a stem cell graft to a child with acute lymphoblastic leukemia. The V and J genes are TRBV5-6 and TRBJ2-7, with a tentative D gene TRBD2 over 5 matching bases. The sequencing here drew on PBMCs from the stem cell graft donor, taken from the stem cell graft. CDR3 sequence: CASSGVLGGSAYEQYF. In nucleotides, the sequence is TGTGCCAGCAGCGGGGTTCTGGGTGGTAGCGCCTACGAGCAGTACTTC.